The 22 T cell receptor beta chains listed next were all sequenced from one sample in a study of OX40 agonist ivuxolimab in advanced cancers. Some clones are missing from TCRdb's copy, which holds only in-frame ones; the method was immunoSEQ multiplex PCR. Among some 25,000 clones listed, about 86% were seen once. The sample here was CD4+ or CD8+ T cells sorted from blood, taken in a trial of the OX40 agonist ivuxolimab. These receptors all stem from an adult with an advanced solid tumor such as melanoma, head and neck, liver or kidney cancer.

The genes are TRBV14 and TRBJ2-7; TRBD2 agrees at 9 bases. Germline trimming cut 4 bases from V and 6 bases from J; bases unmatched to any gene: 7. Per germline, CDR1 SGHDN and CDR2 FVKESK. There are 14 residues in the CDR3. CDR3: CASSLGTSSSEQYF. Here the CDR3 DNA reads TGTGCCAGCAGCCTGGGGACTAGCTCTTCCGAGCAGTACTTC. The full variable domain, completed using reference TRBV14 and TRBJ2-7, is EAGVTQFPSHSVIEKGQTVTLRCDPISGHDNLYWYRRVMGKEIKFLLHFVKESKQDESGMPNNRFLAERTGGTYSTLKVQPAELEDSGVYFCASSLGTSSSEQYFGPGTRLTVT.

This clone was detected a few times. This chain links TRBV27 with TRBJ2-1, with D maybe TRBD1 (5 bases). V lost 6 bases, J lost 0 bases, and 12 bases lay in between. CDR1 MNHEY and CDR2 SMNVEV come from the germline V gene (reference sequence). CDR3 length equals 15 residues. CDR3 residues: CASRADTRSYNEQFF. The CDR3 region has the DNA TGTGCCAGCAGGGCGGACACCCGCTCCTACAATGAGCAGTTCTTC.

This clone was observed many times. The gene calls are TRBV28 and TRBJ2-5; TRBD1 is a possible D gene (6 bases). The ends were cut back, 2 bases at V and 1 base at J, with 14 bases in the middle. This CDR3 region has 16 residues. Germline V CDR1 and CDR2: MDHEN, SYDVKM. Here the CDR3 reads CASSLVFTGRQETQYF. The CDR3 DNA sequence: TGTGCCAGCAGTTTAGTTTTTACAGGGCGCCAAGAGACCCAGTACTTC.

The chain employs TRBV27 and TRBJ2-4, with D unclear. The V and J ends lost 4 bases and 8 bases respectively, with 9 bases between them. CDR1 MNHEY and CDR2 SMNVEV come from the germline V gene (reference sequence). The CDR3 runs to 12 residues. The CDR3 sequence: CASSSARDIQYF. As DNA, the CDR3 is TGTGCCAGCAGTTCCGCGAGAGACATTCAGTACTTC.

The chain is built from TRBV4-1 and TRBJ2-2, with TRBD2 as a possible D gene (6 bases). V lost 1 base, J lost 1 base, and 16 bases lay in between. The CDR3 runs 18 residues. Germline CDR1 is MGHRA and CDR2 is YSYEKL. CDR3 region: CASSQGDEGLKNTGELFF. CDR3 sequence (DNA): TGCGCCAGCAGCCAAGGGGACGAGGGACTGAAGAACACCGGGGAGCTGTTTTTT.

This chain connects TRBV27 to TRBJ1-1, with D unresolved. V gave up 4 bases and J gave up 1 base, with 10 bases separating them. This CDR3 is 14 amino acids long. The germline V gene has CDR1 MNHEY and CDR2 SMNVEV (reference sequence). For the CDR3, the DNA is TGTGCCAGCAGTTCCTCTGGCGGGAACACTGAAGCTTTCTTT. It translates to CASSSSGGNTEAFF.

The V call is TRBV6-6, the J call TRBJ1-2; 12 bases are a match to TRBD1. The germline gives CDR1 MNHNY, CDR2 SVGAGI (reference sequence). V lost 8 bases and J lost 8; bases outside the gene matches: 9. The CDR3 length is 14 residues. CDR3 in DNA: TGTGCCAGCGATGGGGACAGGGGGCCTACGGGCTACACCTTC. Its protein product is CASDGDRGPTGYTF.

This clone is a singleton in its sample. The chain couples TRBV27 to TRBJ2-7; the match to TRBD1 covers 7 bases. The CDR3 is 13 residues long. V lost 2 bases, J lost 3 bases, and 1 base stayed unmatched. The germline V gene encodes CDR1 MNHEY and CDR2 SMNVEV (reference sequence). The CDR3 DNA is TGTGCCAGCAGTTTAAGGACAGGCTACGAGCAGTACTTC. It is translated as CASSLRTGYEQYF.

The chain links TRBV14 to TRBJ1-2; TRBD1 agrees at 7 bases. CDR1 and CDR2 (germline): SGHDN, FVKESK. V lost 6 bases and J lost 3; bases outside the gene matches: 10. The CDR3 contains 15 residues. The CDR3, as DNA: TGTGCCAGCAGTCGGGGAACAGGGGCCTACTATGGCTACACCTTC. It codes for CASSRGTGAYYGYTF.

This clone came up once. The chain couples TRBV7-7 to TRBJ2-7; 9 positions match TRBD2. J gave up 5 bases and V 5 bases, and 4 bases lay outside the gene matches. The CDR3 runs to 13 residues. Germline loops: CDR1 SSHAT, CDR2 FNYEAQ (reference sequence). The CDR3 nucleotides are TGTGCCAGCAGCGTTAGCGGGAGTAACGAGCAGTACTTC. Amino acids: CASSVSGSNEQYF.

The chain joins TRBV21-1 to TRBJ2-2; the tabulated D call, TRBD2, remains unverified against the DNA. TRBV21-1 is a pseudogene segment. The CDR3 consists of 19 residues. CDR3 residues: CASSKAPGLAGTNTGELFF. The CDR3 region has the DNA TGTGCCAGCAGCAAAGCCCCGGGACTAGCGGGGACTAACACCGGGGAGCTGTTTTTT.

The rearrangement links TRBV4-1 to TRBJ1-3, with a tentative D call TRBD1 (5 bases). CDR1 and CDR2 from the germline V gene are MGHRA and YSYEKL. Trimming left V 0 bases short and J 4 bases short, with 10 bases between. The CDR3 runs 15 residues. The CDR3 coding sequence is TGCGCCAGCAGCCAAGAAACAGGCGGGGGAAACACCATATATTTT. Amino acid sequence: CASSQETGGGNTIYF.

This clone appeared once. The rearrangement links TRBV7-8 to TRBJ1-1, with D tentatively TRBD1 (5 bases). V was pared by 8 bases and J by 1 base, with 11 bases between. The germline gives CDR1 SGHVS, CDR2 FQNEAQ. CDR3 length equals 13 residues. The CDR3 sequence is CASSRQTNTEAFF. In nucleotides, the CDR3 is TGTGCCAGCTCACGACAGACGAACACTGAAGCTTTCTTT.

This chain connects TRBV5-6 to TRBJ2-7; D is perhaps TRBD2 (6 bases). Trimming removed 0 bases from V and 4 bases from J, with 8 bases in between. The germline gives CDR1 SGHDT, CDR2 YYEEEE. The CDR3 extends over 13 amino acids. The CDR3 nucleotides are TGTGCCAGCAGCTTGGCGGCGGGGTACGAGCAGTACTTC. The encoded protein is CASSLAAGYEQYF.

The J gene is TRBJ1-2, the V gene TRBV28; perhaps TRBD1 as D (5 bases). V gave up 8 bases and J gave up 1 base, with 17 bases separating them. The CDR3 runs to 15 residues. The germline V gene encodes CDR1 MDHEN and CDR2 SYDVKM. The CDR3 nucleotides are TGTGCCAGCGGGACCGGGACGGGAGGTAACTATGGCTACACCTTC. It encodes CASGTGTGGNYGYTF.

This clone occurred once. This chain joins TRBV13 and TRBJ2-7; TRBD2 matches 8 bases. J gave up 6 bases and V 5 bases, and 12 bases lay outside the gene matches. There are 15 residues in the CDR3. Per the germline V gene, CDR1 is PRHDT and CDR2 is FYEKMQ (reference sequence). In DNA form, the CDR3 reads TGTGCCAGCAGCGCCAGCGGGGGTCGTTTGTCCGAGCAGTACTTC. Residues: CASSASGGRLSEQYF.

This chain connects TRBV27 to TRBJ2-7; 10 bases are shared with TRBD2. Germline loops: CDR1 MNHEY, CDR2 SMNVEV (reference sequence). The CDR3 has 14 amino acids. After removal of 6 bases from V and 4 bases from J, the junction contained 6 bases not matched to a gene. The DNA for the CDR3 is TGTGCCAGCAGGAATCTAGCGGGGGCGTACGAGCAGTACTTC. Translated, it gives CASRNLAGAYEQYF.

This clone was counted a single time. V and J are TRBV27 and TRBJ1-5, with TRBD1 identical over 8 bases. The V and J ends lost 5 bases and 4 bases, in that order; junction bases with no gene match: 4. Germline CDR1 MNHEY, CDR2 SMNVEV (reference sequence). The CDR3 spans 14 residues. The CDR3 nucleotides read TGTGCCAGCAGTCTATGGACAGGGAATCAGCCCCAGCATTTT. The encoded protein is CASSLWTGNQPQHF.

The chain recombines TRBV6-5 with TRBJ2-7, with D possibly TRBD1 on 5 matching bases. The V and J ends lost 6 bases and 0 bases respectively, with 12 bases between them. CDR3 length: 14 residues. Germline CDR1 and CDR2: MNHEY and SVGAGI. The CDR3 DNA reads as TGTGCCAGCAGCGTAGGACACGGCTCCTACGAGCAGTACTTC. Its protein is CASSVGHGSYEQYF.

V usage is TRBV15 and J usage is TRBJ2-3; TRBD2 is a possible D gene (6 bases). Per the germline V gene, CDR1 is LNHNV and CDR2 is YYDKDF (reference sequence). The length of the CDR3 is 12 residues. V was trimmed by 1 base and J by 13 bases, leaving 12 bases between them. The CDR3 sequence: CATSRGEASEYF. CDR3 DNA: TGTGCCACCAGCAGAGGGGAGGCCAGTGAGTATTTT.

This sequence joins TRBV11-2 and TRBJ2-5; no reliable D call. Trimming pared 3 bases from V and 3 bases from J, leaving 11 bases between. Germline assignment: CDR1 SGHAT and CDR2 FQNNGV. The CDR3 totals 14 residues. CDR3 nucleotide sequence: TGTGCCAGCAGCTTCTTCGGCAGCAAAGAGACCCAGTACTTC. It is translated as CASSFFGSKETQYF.

The rearrangement uses TRBV29-1 and TRBJ2-1; TRBD2 matches 8 bases. Trimming cost V 6 bases and J 0 bases; bases outside gene matches: 4. There are 14 residues in the CDR3. Germline values: CDR1 SQVTM, CDR2 ANQGSEA. The CDR3 DNA reads as TGCAGCGTAGTACTAGCGGACTCCTACAATGAGCAGTTCTTC. Translating gives CSVVLADSYNEQFF.